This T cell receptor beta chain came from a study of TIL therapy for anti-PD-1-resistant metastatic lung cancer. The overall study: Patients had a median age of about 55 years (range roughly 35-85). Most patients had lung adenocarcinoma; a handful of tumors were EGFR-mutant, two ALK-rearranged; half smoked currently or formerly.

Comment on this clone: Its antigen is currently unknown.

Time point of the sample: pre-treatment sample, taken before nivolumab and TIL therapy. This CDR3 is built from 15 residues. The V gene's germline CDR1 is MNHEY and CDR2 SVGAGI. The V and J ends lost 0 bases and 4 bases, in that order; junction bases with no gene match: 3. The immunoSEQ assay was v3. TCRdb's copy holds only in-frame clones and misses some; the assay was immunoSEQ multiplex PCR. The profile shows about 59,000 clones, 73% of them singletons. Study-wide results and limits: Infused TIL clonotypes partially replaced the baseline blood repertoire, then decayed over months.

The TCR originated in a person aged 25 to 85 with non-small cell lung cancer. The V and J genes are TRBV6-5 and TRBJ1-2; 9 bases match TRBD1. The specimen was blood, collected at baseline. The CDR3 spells CASSYSTGGSYGYTF. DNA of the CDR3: TGTGCCAGCAGTTACTCGACAGGGGGTAGCTATGGCTACACCTTC.